This entry lists 11 T cell receptor beta chains sequenced from one sample in a study of shared clonotypes between healthy human individuals. Clones were sequenced by immunoSEQ multiplex PCR, and TCRdb holds only the in-frame ones, with some missing. The profile shows some 1,100,000 clones, around three quarters of them singletons. Sequencing was done on a sample of memory CD4+ T cells from PBMCs. Subset here: CD45RA-negative fraction. The receptor source for this set is a man aged 18-30 years in good health. Some clones in this sample may be carry-over from other donors' samples.

This clone was recorded once. J is TRBJ2-1 and V is TRBV6-1; 10 bases align to TRBD2. The junction had 14 bases not matched to a gene; V was cut back by 4 bases and J by 8 bases. There are 17 residues in the CDR3. Germline assignment: CDR1 MNHNS and CDR2 SASEGT. In nucleotides, the CDR3 is TGTGCCAGCAGTGTAACCCGGGCTAGCGGGAGTTGGGATGAGCAGTTCTTC. Encoded protein: CASSVTRASGSWDEQFF.

The V and J genes are TRBV5-1 and TRBJ2-7, with 7 bases fitting TRBD1. Germline lookup yields CDR1 SGHRS and CDR2 YFSETQ. The J segment lost 6 bases and the V segment lost 1 base, leaving 4 bases of the junction unmatched. The CDR3 loop spans 13 amino acids. The CDR3 DNA reads TGCGCCAGCAGCTTGATTACAGGGGCCGAGCAGTACTTC. Translation gives CASSLITGAEQYF.

The V and J genes are TRBV18 and TRBJ2-7; D gene unclear. Trimming cost V 2 bases and J 1 base, with 9 bases left between them. This CDR3 has 14 residues. Germline V gene sequence: CDR1 KGHSH, CDR2 LQKENI. This chain's CDR3 is CASSPRAASYEQYF. CDR3 nucleotide sequence: TGTGCCAGCTCACCAAGGGCTGCTTCCTACGAGCAGTACTTC.

The chain is built from TRBV28 and TRBJ2-3, with D perhaps matching TRBD1 (5 bases). Germline lookup yields CDR1 MDHEN and CDR2 SYDVKM. V shed 1 base and J shed 6 bases, with 14 bases lying between them. CDR3 length equals 15 residues. The CDR3 is CASSLFGAVPDTQYF. The CDR3 DNA is TGTGCCAGCAGTTTATTTGGGGCGGTACCGGATACGCAGTATTTT.

This chain links TRBV10-3 with TRBJ2-1; 9 bases agree with TRBD1. Germline-derived CDR1 and CDR2 are ENHRY and SYGVKD. This CDR3 region has 15 residues. V lost 6 bases and J lost 6; bases outside the gene matches: 9. The CDR3 reads CAIRTGTGSGNEQFF. DNA for the CDR3: TGTGCCATCAGGACCGGGACAGGGTCTGGCAATGAGCAGTTCTTC.

The chain combines TRBV18 with TRBJ1-1; 7 nucleotides line up with TRBD1. V shed 4 bases and J 5 bases; nucleotides not matched to a gene: 7. The CDR3 length is 14 residues. Germline-derived CDR1 and CDR2 are KGHSH and LQKENI. CDR3 nucleotides: TGTGCCAGCTCACGAGAGACAGGGCAGACTGAAGCTTTCTTT. It codes for CASSRETGQTEAFF.

The chain couples TRBV7-6 to TRBJ2-5; 9 nucleotides match TRBD1. Germline V gene lookup returns CDR1 SGHVS and CDR2 FNYEAQ. CDR3 length: 14 amino acids. V was clipped by 3 bases and J by 4 bases; unmatched bases: 3. CDR3 in DNA: TGTGCCAGCAGCTTCACAGGGGGCGGAGAGACCCAGTACTTC. Translation gives CASSFTGGGETQYF.

Comment on this clone: Other DNA sequences in the same sample also yield this CDR3. This chain joins TRBV5-1 and TRBJ1-4; D might be TRBD1 (5 bases). The V gene lost 4 bases and the J gene lost 0 bases, with 13 bases spanning the gap. The length of the CDR3 is 16 residues. From germline, CDR1 is SGHRS and CDR2 YFSETQ. CDR3 sequence reads: CASSLGGTATNEKLFF. As DNA, the CDR3 is TGCGCCAGCAGCCTCGGTGGGACTGCAACTAATGAAAAACTGTTTTTT.

This clone has only a few counts. The rearrangement uses TRBV25-1 and TRBJ1-2; D uncertain. Germline values: CDR1 MGHDK, CDR2 SYGVNS. The V end was cut by 6 bases, the J end by 0 bases, with 8 bases between. The CDR3 has 13 amino acids. CDR3 loop: CASRNSANYGYTF. CDR3 nucleotide sequence: TGTGCCAGCAGGAACAGTGCTAACTATGGCTACACCTTC.

This chain links TRBV7-2 with TRBJ1-1, with TRBD1 identical over 8 bases. This CDR3 comprises 15 residues. V shed 4 bases and J 2 bases; nucleotides not matched to a gene: 6. Per the germline V gene, CDR1 is SGHTA and CDR2 is FQGNSA. The CDR3 loop is CASSSQGQVNTEAFF. The CDR3, as DNA: TGTGCCAGCAGCTCCCAGGGACAGGTAAACACTGAAGCTTTCTTT.

This clone was observed once. The chain has TRBV4-3 and TRBJ2-1; D gene unclear. This CDR3 spans 13 amino acids. With 2 bases removed from V and 8 bases from J, the gap between germline ends came to 10 bases. CDR1 is LGHNA and CDR2 is YSLEER in the germline V gene. As DNA, the CDR3 is TGCGCCAGCAGCCAATTCACCTTCGATGAGCAGTTCTTC. This sequence encodes CASSQFTFDEQFF.